A single sample gave rise to the 19 T cell receptor beta chains below, sequenced in a study of graft-versus-host responses after intestinal transplantation. The table came from immunoSEQ multiplex PCR; TCRdb's copy has only in-frame clones and leaves some out. Of roughly 60,000 clones detected, under 95% appear once; the ten largest clones hold 2.5% to 3%. Sequences were derived from PBMCs, sampled almost 120 days after intestinal transplantation. The receptors originated from a human patient who received an intestinal transplant, so some T cells may come from the graft donor.

The chain links TRBV27 to TRBJ2-7, with 10 bases identical to TRBD2. In germline, CDR1 is MNHEY, CDR2 SMNVEV (reference sequence). Trimming took 5 bases from V and 6 from J; bases not matched to a gene: 10. The CDR3 covers 15 residues. CDR3 sequence: CASSDAGTSAFEQYF. The DNA for the CDR3 is TGTGCCAGCAGTGACGCCGGGACTAGCGCCTTCGAGCAGTACTTC.

In its sample, this clone was seen a few times. The genes are TRBV10-3 and TRBJ1-2; perhaps TRBD1 as D (6 bases). The V gene's germline CDR1 is ENHRY and CDR2 SYGVKD. The ends were cut back, 3 bases at V and 9 bases at J, with 17 bases in the middle. CDR3 length: 14 amino acids. The CDR3 loop is CAISDWGPGHSYTF. CDR3 sequence (DNA): TGTGCCATCAGTGACTGGGGGCCGGGGCATAGCTACACCTTC.

The chain carries TRBV30 and TRBJ1-1; 9 positions agree with TRBD1. Germline V gene lookup returns CDR1 GTSNPN and CDR2 SVGIG (reference sequence). The CDR3 totals 12 residues. Unmatched junction bases numbered 7, after V lost 3 bases and J lost 11 bases. The CDR3 nucleotides are TGTGCCTGGAGACCGGGACAGGGACTGGCTTTCTTT. Protein sequence: CAWRPGQGLAFF. The full variable domain, its missing parts supplied by reference TRBV30 and TRBJ1-1, is SQTIHQWPATLVQPVGSPLSLECTVEGTSNPNLYWYRQAAGRGLQLLFYSVGIGQISSEVPQNLSASRPQDRQFILSSKKLLLSDSGFYLCAWRPGQGLAFFGQGTRLTVV.

The chain combines TRBV7-9 with TRBJ2-1, with TRBD2 matching over 13 bases. CDR3 length: 17 residues. V trimming: 4 bases; J trimming: 2 bases; junction bases outside the gene matches: 5. CDR1 and CDR2 (germline): SEHNR, FQNEAQ (reference sequence). CDR3 bases: TGTGCCAGCAGCTCGACTAGCGGGAGGACCCCCTACAATGAGCAGTTCTTC. Protein product: CASSSTSGRTPYNEQFF.

V gene TRBV4-1 combines with J gene TRBJ2-7, with 11 positions matching TRBD2. The length of the CDR3 is 16 residues. CDR1 and CDR2 from the germline V gene are MGHRA and YSYEKL. After removal of 4 bases from V and 2 bases from J, the junction contained 7 bases not matched to a gene. In DNA form, the CDR3 reads TGCGCCAGCAGCCCTACTTTGACTAGCGGGGCCTACGAGCAGTACTTC. This sequence encodes CASSPTLTSGAYEQYF.

This chain links TRBV6-1 with TRBJ1-1; D might be TRBD1 (6 bases). CDR1 MNHNS and CDR2 SASEGT come from the germline V gene. V dropped 0 bases and J dropped 3 bases, with 17 bases sitting between them. The CDR3 has 17 residues. As DNA, the CDR3 is TGTGCCAGCAGTGAAGCGCTTTTTGGGGGGCTCGACACTGAAGCTTTCTTT. This gives the protein CASSEALFGGLDTEAFF.

This chain uses TRBV6-5 with TRBJ1-1; D is perhaps TRBD1 (5 bases). V was trimmed by 6 bases and J by 2 bases, leaving 10 bases between them. Germline lookup yields CDR1 MNHEY and CDR2 SVGAGI. The CDR3 runs 13 residues. This CDR3 is CASRGTGNTEAFF. In DNA, the CDR3 is TGTGCCAGCAGAGGGACGGGTAACACTGAAGCTTTCTTT.

The J gene is TRBJ1-6, the V gene TRBV5-1, with D maybe TRBD1 (5 bases). This CDR3 spans 15 amino acids. V was trimmed by 0 bases and J by 7 bases, leaving 11 bases between them. Germline CDR1 and CDR2: SGHRS and YFSETQ. Here the CDR3 DNA reads TGCGCCAGCAGCTTGGCCTCCGGGGGGAATTCACCCCTCCACTTT. It encodes CASSLASGGNSPLHF.

V usage is TRBV6-5 and J usage is TRBJ2-1, with a possible D match to TRBD1 (5 bases). Per germline, CDR1 MNHEY and CDR2 SVGAGI. The CDR3 is made up of 13 amino acids. Trimming pared 0 bases from V and 12 bases from J, leaving 12 bases between. CDR3 region: CASSYSVGDWQFF. CDR3 DNA: TGTGCCAGCAGTTACTCGGTAGGGGATTGGCAGTTCTTC.

The rearrangement links TRBV6-7 to TRBJ1-2, with a possible D match to TRBD1 (6 bases). TRBV6-7 counts as an open reading frame of uncertain function. The CDR3 is 15 residues long. The V end lost 11 bases, the J end lost 3 bases, and 22 bases lay between the germline ends. CDR3 DNA: TGTGCCCCGGGGAGGGGGAAGACTAAGGACTATGGCTACACCTTC. The encoded protein is CAPGRGKTKDYGYTF.

The rearrangement joins TRBV10-2 to TRBJ2-7; no clear D. This CDR3 is built from 13 residues. Germline V gene data show CDR1 as WSHSY and CDR2 as SAAADI. V was trimmed by 1 base and J by 6 bases, leaving 10 bases between them. The CDR3 reads CASSELGILEQYF. CDR3 DNA: TGCGCCAGCAGTGAGTTAGGGATCCTCGAGCAGTACTTC.

This clone is labeled medium-sized. The chain is built from TRBV7-9 and TRBJ1-2; no reliable D call. Trimming pared 7 bases from V and 4 bases from J, leaving 19 bases between. This CDR3 is built from 15 residues. Germline CDR1 SEHNR, CDR2 FQNEAQ (reference sequence). DNA of the CDR3: TGTGCCAGCACCCGCGACATCCTGAATCCCTATGGCTACACCTTC. Its protein is CASTRDILNPYGYTF.

The rearrangement uses TRBV28 and TRBJ2-1, with D possibly matching TRBD1 (5 bases). CDR3 length: 13 amino acids. Germline assignment: CDR1 MDHEN and CDR2 SYDVKM. V was trimmed by 3 bases and J by 9 bases, leaving 12 bases between them. CDR3 in amino acids: CASSLAAGREQFF. The DNA of the CDR3 is TGTGCCAGCAGTTTGGCGGCAGGGCGTGAGCAGTTCTTC. The complete variable domain, with remaining parts taken from reference TRBV28 and TRBJ2-1, reads DVKVTQSSRYLVKRTGEKVFLECVQDMDHENMFWYRQDPGLGLRLIYFSYDVKMKEKGDIPEGYSVSREKKERFSLILESASTNQTSMYLCASSLAAGREQFFGPGTRLTVL.

The chain is built from TRBV6-1 and TRBJ2-7, with 7 bases aligning to TRBD2. Looked up from germline, CDR1 is MNHNS and CDR2 is SASEGT. Trimming cost V 2 bases and J 2 bases; bases outside gene matches: 6. The CDR3 runs to 15 residues. CDR3 in amino acids: CASSEWEGSAYEQYF. CDR3 sequence (DNA): TGTGCCAGCAGTGAATGGGAGGGTAGTGCCTACGAGCAGTACTTC.

This chain links TRBV28 with TRBJ2-1, with 11 bases identical to TRBD2. This CDR3 spans 17 amino acids. In germline, CDR1 is MDHEN, CDR2 SYDVKM. V was pared by 6 bases and J by 8 bases, with 15 bases of the junction left unmatched. The CDR3 sequence is CASSRWDLSGRGDEQFF. CDR3 in DNA: TGTGCCAGCAGCCGCTGGGACCTTAGCGGGAGGGGGGATGAGCAGTTCTTC.

The rearrangement links TRBV5-6 to TRBJ2-7; D may be TRBD2 (6 bases). Germline CDR1 reads SGHDT; CDR2 reads YYEEEE. The CDR3 is 14 residues long. Trimming shortened V by 4 bases and J by 5 bases, and 16 bases separated the two germline ends. The CDR3, as DNA: TGTGCCAGCAGCATGCGGGACGCAGACGACGAGCAGTACTTC. It codes for CASSMRDADDEQYF.

CDR3 in DNA: TGTGCCAGCAGCCTCGCGGCGGACCTAGTAGGTGAAAAACTGTTTTTT. Encoded protein: CASSLAADLVGEKLFF. J is TRBJ1-4 and V is TRBV28; D remains ambiguous. Germline assignment: CDR1 MDHEN and CDR2 SYDVKM. The CDR3 length is 16 residues. V lost 6 bases, J lost 7 bases, and 21 bases lay in between.

The chain employs TRBV18 and TRBJ2-5; possibly TRBD2 for D (6 bases). The CDR3 loop spans 16 amino acids. The germline V gene has CDR1 KGHSH and CDR2 LQKENI. V lost 1 base, J lost 7 bases, and 19 bases lay in between. The DNA for the CDR3 is TGTGCCAGCTCACCACGGCGGGGCCGACGGTTAGGGACCCAGTACTTC. Translation: CASSPRRGRRLGTQYF.

J is TRBJ2-7 and V is TRBV27; D uncertain. This CDR3 is built from 13 residues. With 2 bases removed from V and 2 bases from J, the gap between germline ends came to 7 bases. CDR1 and CDR2 (germline): MNHEY, SMNVEV (reference sequence). The CDR3 spells CASSLPGTYEQYF. The CDR3 DNA follows: TGTGCCAGCAGTTTACCTGGGACCTACGAGCAGTACTTC.